The 11 T cell receptor beta chains presented below share a single source sample, sequenced in a study of B cell selection in AIRE deficiency. The sorted conventional CD4 T cells were gated as CD4+CD127+. Clones were read by immunoSEQ multiplex PCR, and TCRdb kept only the in-frame ones, dropping some. This table holds about 24,000 clones, around 97% found once. The specimen sequenced was conventional CD4+ T cells sorted from PBMCs. These receptors came from a human donor with AIRE deficiency.

The V gene is TRBV6-6, the J gene TRBJ1-6; D possibly corresponds to TRBD1 (5 bases). Germline V CDR1 and CDR2: MNHNY, SVGAGI (reference sequence). The V end lost 3 bases, the J end lost 8 bases, and 11 bases lay between the germline ends. CDR3 size: 14 residues. This chain's CDR3 is CASSYRDGDSPLHF. CDR3 bases: TGTGCCAGCAGTTATCGGGACGGAGATTCACCCCTCCACTTT.

This clone came up once. The chain carries TRBV18 and TRBJ2-1, with no clear D. The V gene lost 1 base and the J gene lost 8 bases, with 3 bases spanning the gap. Per the germline V gene, CDR1 is KGHSH and CDR2 is LQKENI. The CDR3 has 11 residues. In DNA form, the CDR3 reads TGTGCCAGCTCACCACGGGATGAGCAGTTCTTC. Protein product: CASSPRDEQFF.

This clone was recorded once. The rearrangement uses TRBV28 and TRBJ2-7; 8 nucleotides align to TRBD1. Per germline, CDR1 MDHEN and CDR2 SYDVKM. The V and J ends lost 6 bases and 0 bases, in that order; junction bases with no gene match: 7. The CDR3 is 15 residues long. The CDR3 bases are TGTGCCAGCAGATCGCAGGGGGCATTCTCCTACGAGCAGTACTTC. This gives the protein CASRSQGAFSYEQYF.

The chain links TRBV7-8 to TRBJ2-5; 10 nucleotides match TRBD2. The J segment lost 4 bases and the V segment lost 4 bases, leaving 6 bases of the junction unmatched. This CDR3 comprises 15 residues. CDR1 is SGHVS, CDR2 FQNEAQ, per germline. DNA for the CDR3: TGTGCCAGCAGCTCAGCGGGAGGGCCGGGAGAGACCCAGTACTTC. It is translated as CASSSAGGPGETQYF.

This chain joins TRBV6-5 and TRBJ1-2; no definite D call. The V end lost 0 bases, the J end lost 4 bases, and 3 bases lay between the germline ends. The CDR3 is 12 residues long. Germline V gene sequence: CDR1 MNHEY, CDR2 SVGAGI. CDR3 region: CASSYSGYGYTF. CDR3 in DNA: TGTGCCAGCAGTTACTCGGGCTATGGCTACACCTTC.

The chain joins TRBV19 to TRBJ1-5; D gene uncertain. V lost 2 bases, J lost 6 bases, and 11 bases lay in between. The germline V gene encodes CDR1 LNHDA and CDR2 SQIVND (reference sequence). The CDR3 is 14 residues long. The CDR3 coding sequence is TGTGCCAGTAGTATAACGGGGTCGGGTCAGCCCCAGCATTTT. Translation gives CASSITGSGQPQHF.

The sample holds a few counts of this clone. In DNA, the CDR3 is TGCAGTGCTAGGGGTGGGGTCGGCTACACCTTC. Its protein is CSARGGVGYTF. The chain combines TRBV20-1 with TRBJ1-2; the D is unclear. The CDR3 is made up of 11 amino acids. Trimming pared 3 bases from V and 8 bases from J, leaving 10 bases between. Germline assignment: CDR1 DFQATT and CDR2 SNEGSKA (reference sequence).

The chain has TRBV18 and TRBJ2-1, with TRBD1 matching 10 bases. CDR1 and CDR2 from the germline V gene are KGHSH and LQKENI. V lost 4 bases to trimming and J lost 4 bases; unmatched junction nucleotides: 10. This CDR3 contains 17 residues. The CDR3: CASSQLGQGSGYNEQFF. The CDR3 DNA reads as TGTGCCAGCTCACAATTGGGACAGGGGTCCGGGTACAATGAGCAGTTCTTC.

The chain combines TRBV5-4 with TRBJ2-1; D is possibly TRBD1 (5 bases). Trimming stripped 0 bases from V and 6 bases from J, with 16 bases between. The CDR3 totals 16 residues. Germline V gene lookup returns CDR1 SGHNT and CDR2 YYREEE (reference sequence). CDR3 in amino acids: CASSLVPGHTANEQFF. In DNA form, the CDR3 reads TGTGCCAGCAGCTTGGTCCCCGGACATACCGCCAATGAGCAGTTCTTC.

This clone has a single count. The J gene is TRBJ1-2, the V gene TRBV10-3, with D hard to call. CDR1 ENHRY and CDR2 SYGVKD come from the germline V gene. Trimming took off 1 base at V and 8 bases at J, with 20 bases between the two ends. The CDR3 has 16 residues. The CDR3 nucleotides are TGTGCCATCAGTGAGTTTACAAGCGGGAACACGGGCGGCTACACCTTC. Translation: CAISEFTSGNTGGYTF.

This chain uses TRBV7-2 with TRBJ2-5; a weak D match, TRBD2 (5 bases). Judging by the DNA end, TRBJ2-7 fits better; the J call may be wrong. The V gene's germline CDR1 is SGHTA and CDR2 FQGNSA. CDR3 length: 15 residues. The CDR3: CASSLVVGVVYEQYF. CDR3 sequence (DNA): TGTGCCAGCAGCTTAGTCGTGGGAGTGGTCTACGAGCAGTACTTC.